The entry below gives a single TCR beta chain sequence along with its context. Its target is unknown. This entry belongs to a study of shared clonotypes between healthy human individuals. Study-level points and caveats: What limited the represented genetic and exposure-history diversity was the small number of donors.

Splitting of each subset's genomic DNA was done evenly across several immunoSEQ plates. The assay was immunoSEQ multiplex PCR, and TCRdb's table has in-frame clones only and misses some. There are about 2.3 million clones in the sample; 92% occur only once, and 0.3% to 0.4% lies in the top ten. The CDR3 spans 15 residues. Trimming cost V 2 bases and J 2 bases, with 12 bases left between them. The germline V gene has CDR1 MNHNY and CDR2 SVGAGI (reference sequence). This TCR derives from a man younger than 35 in good health. Some clones in this sample may be carry-over from other donors' samples. J is TRBJ1-1 and V is TRBV6-6; no clear D gene. The specimen sequenced was naive CD4+ T cells from PBMCs. Indicated subset: CD45RA+ positively selected. This CDR3 reads CASSYGTTPNTEAFF. The DNA of the CDR3 is TGTGCCAGCAGTTACGGTACAACTCCTAACACTGAAGCTTTCTTT.